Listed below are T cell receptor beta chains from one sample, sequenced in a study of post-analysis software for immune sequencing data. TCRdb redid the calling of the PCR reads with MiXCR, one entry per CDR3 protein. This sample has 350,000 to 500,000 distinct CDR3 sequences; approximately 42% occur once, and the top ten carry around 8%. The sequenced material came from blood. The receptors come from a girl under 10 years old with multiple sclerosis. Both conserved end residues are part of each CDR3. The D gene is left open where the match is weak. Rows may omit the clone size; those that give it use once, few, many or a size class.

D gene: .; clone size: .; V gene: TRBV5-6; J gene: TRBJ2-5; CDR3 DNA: TGTGCCAGCAGCTTGGACGCGTACCAAGAGACCCAGTACTTC; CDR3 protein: CASSLDAYQETQYF
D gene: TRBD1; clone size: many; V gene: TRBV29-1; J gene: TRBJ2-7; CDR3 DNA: TGCAGCGTCCGACAGGGGATAAGTGAGCAGTACTTC; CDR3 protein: CSVRQGISEQYF
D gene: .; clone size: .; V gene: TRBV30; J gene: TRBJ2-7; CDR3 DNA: TGTGCCTGGAAAAAAGGACACCTTTACGAGCAGTACTTC; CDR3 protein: CAWKKGHLYEQYF
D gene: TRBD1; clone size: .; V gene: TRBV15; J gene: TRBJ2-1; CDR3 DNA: TGTGCCACCAGCAGATTCGGACAGGGGTCCCCCAATGAGCAGTTCTTC; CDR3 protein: CATSRFGQGSPNEQFF
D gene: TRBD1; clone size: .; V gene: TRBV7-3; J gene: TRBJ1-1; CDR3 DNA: TGTGCCAGCAGCTTGACGGACAGGACTGAAGCTTTCTTT; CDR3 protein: CASSLTDRTEAFF
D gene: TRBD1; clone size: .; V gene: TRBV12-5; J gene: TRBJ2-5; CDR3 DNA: TGTGCTAGTGGTTTAATCCCCACGGGACAGAACAATGAGCAGTACTTC; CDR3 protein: CASGLIPTGQNNEQYF
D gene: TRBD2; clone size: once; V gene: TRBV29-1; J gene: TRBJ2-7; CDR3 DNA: TGCAGCGTGCCTAGGGGAGCGGGAGGGCCGGCGAGCTCCTACAATGAGCAGTACTTC; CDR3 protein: CSVPRGAGGPASSYNEQYF
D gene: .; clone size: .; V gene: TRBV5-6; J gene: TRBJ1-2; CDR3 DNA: TGTGCCAGCAAAGGTGGCCCGAGCAGGGGCTACACCTTC; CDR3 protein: CASKGGPSRGYTF
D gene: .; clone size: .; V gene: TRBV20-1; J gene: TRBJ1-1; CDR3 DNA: TGCAGTGCTAGAACAGGGAGAGGCACTGAAGCTTTCTTT; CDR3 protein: CSARTGRGTEAFF
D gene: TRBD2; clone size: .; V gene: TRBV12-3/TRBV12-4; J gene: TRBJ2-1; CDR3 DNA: TGTGCCAGCAGTTTATGGCGGGAGGGCCGCGATGAGCAGTTCTTC; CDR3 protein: CASSLWREGRDEQFF
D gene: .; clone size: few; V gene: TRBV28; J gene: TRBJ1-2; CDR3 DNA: TGTGCCAGCAGCCCACCACGTGCCGGGACAACCTATGGCTACACCTTC; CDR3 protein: CASSPPRAGTTYGYTF
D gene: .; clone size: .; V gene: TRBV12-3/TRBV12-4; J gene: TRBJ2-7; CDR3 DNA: TGTGCCAGCAGCTCGACATCAGAGCAGTACTTC; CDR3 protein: CASSSTSEQYF
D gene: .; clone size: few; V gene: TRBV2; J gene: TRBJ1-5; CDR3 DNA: TGTGCCAGCAGTGAAGTGCGGTTCGGCCAGATAAGTAATAGCAATCAGCCCCAGCATTTT; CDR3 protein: CASSEVRFGQISNSNQPQHF
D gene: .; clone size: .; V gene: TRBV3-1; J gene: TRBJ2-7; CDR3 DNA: TGTGCCAGCAGCCAAATAGGGGCCTACGAGCAGTACTTC; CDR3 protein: CASSQIGAYEQYF
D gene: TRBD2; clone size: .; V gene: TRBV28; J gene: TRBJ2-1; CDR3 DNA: TGTGCCAGCCGCTCGGCGGGAGGGAAGTCCTACAATGAGCAGTTCTTC; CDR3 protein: CASRSAGGKSYNEQFF
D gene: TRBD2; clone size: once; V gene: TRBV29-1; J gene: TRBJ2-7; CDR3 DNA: TGCAGCGTTGAAAGTAGGGGCGGGAGCTCCTACAATGAGCAGTACTTC; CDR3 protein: CSVESRGGSSYNEQYF
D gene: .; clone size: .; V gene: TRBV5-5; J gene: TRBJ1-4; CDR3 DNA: TGTGCCAGCAGCCCTACAGCACCTAATGAAAAACTGTTTTTT; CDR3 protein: CASSPTAPNEKLFF
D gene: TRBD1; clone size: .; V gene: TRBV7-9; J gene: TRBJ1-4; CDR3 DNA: TGTGCCAGCAGCTTTCCTCGACAGGGTCTAAGGAATGAAAAACTGTTTTTT; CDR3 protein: CASSFPRQGLRNEKLFF
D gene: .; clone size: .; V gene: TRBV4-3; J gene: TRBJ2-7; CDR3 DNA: TGCGCCAGCAGTCAAGAAGCTGGGGCCTACGAGCAGTACTTC; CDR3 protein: CASSQEAGAYEQYF
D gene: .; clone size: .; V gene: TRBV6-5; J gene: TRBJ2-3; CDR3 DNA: TGTGCCAGCAGTACCCGGGCAGCCACTTTCACAGATACGCAGTATTTT; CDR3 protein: CASSTRAATFTDTQYF
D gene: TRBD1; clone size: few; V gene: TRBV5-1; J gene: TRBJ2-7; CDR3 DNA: TGCGCCAGCCGAATTACAGGGGTCCAATACTTACCCTACGAGCAGTACTTC; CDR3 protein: CASRITGVQYLPYEQYF
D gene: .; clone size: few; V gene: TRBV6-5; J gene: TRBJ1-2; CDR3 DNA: TGTGCCAGCAGTTACGTCTTCGGGGGGCTTACCGATGGCTACACCTTC; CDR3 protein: CASSYVFGGLTDGYTF
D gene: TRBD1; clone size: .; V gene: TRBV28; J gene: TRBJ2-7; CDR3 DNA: TGTGCCAGCAATCCCCCGGGACAGGGGGTCTACGAGCAGTACTTC; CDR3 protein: CASNPPGQGVYEQYF
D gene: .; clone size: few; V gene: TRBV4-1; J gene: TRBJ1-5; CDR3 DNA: TGCGCCAGCAGCCAAGCCCCGGCGGGGGGACAGCCCCAGCATTTT; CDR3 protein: CASSQAPAGGQPQHF
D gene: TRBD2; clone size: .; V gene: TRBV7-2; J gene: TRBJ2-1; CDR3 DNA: TGTGCCAGCAGCCCCCTACTAGCGCCGAACGAGCAGTTCTTC; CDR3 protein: CASSPLLAPNEQFF
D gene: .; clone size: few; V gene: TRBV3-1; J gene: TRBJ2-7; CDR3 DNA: TGTGCCAGCAGCCCCGAGCTGGGGTCCTACGAGCAGTACTTC; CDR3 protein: CASSPELGSYEQYF
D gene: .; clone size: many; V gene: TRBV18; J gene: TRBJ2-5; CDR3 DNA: TGTGCCAGCTCACCACGGGTAGATGAGACCCAGTACTTC; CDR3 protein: CASSPRVDETQYF
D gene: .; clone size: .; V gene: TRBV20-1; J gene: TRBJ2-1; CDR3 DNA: TGCAGTGCTAAAAAGATTGGGACTCTCGACAATGAGCAGTTCTTC; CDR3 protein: CSAKKIGTLDNEQFF
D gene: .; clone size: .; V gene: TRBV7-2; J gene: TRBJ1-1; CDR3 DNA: TGTGCCAGCAGCCCACAGGGACCGTGGGACACTGAAGCTTTCTTT; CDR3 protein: CASSPQGPWDTEAFF